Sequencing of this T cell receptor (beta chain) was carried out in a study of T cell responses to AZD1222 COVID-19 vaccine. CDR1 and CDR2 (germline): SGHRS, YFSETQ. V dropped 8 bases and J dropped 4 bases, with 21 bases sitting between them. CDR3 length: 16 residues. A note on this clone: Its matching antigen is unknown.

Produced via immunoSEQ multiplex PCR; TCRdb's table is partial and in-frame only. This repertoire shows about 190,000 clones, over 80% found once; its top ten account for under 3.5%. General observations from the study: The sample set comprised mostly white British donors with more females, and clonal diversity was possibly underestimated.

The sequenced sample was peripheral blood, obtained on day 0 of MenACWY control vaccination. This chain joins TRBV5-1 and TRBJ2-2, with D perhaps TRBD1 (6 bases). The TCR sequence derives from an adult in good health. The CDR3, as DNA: TGCGCCAGTTATCCAATCGAACAGGGTCCCACCGGGGAGCTGTTTTTT. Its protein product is CASYPIEQGPTGELFF.